The sequence of this T cell receptor beta chain was determined in a study of blood T cell repertoires in COVID-19. The CDR3 loop spans 16 amino acids. CDR1 is SEHNR, CDR2 FQNEAQ, per germline (reference sequence). V lost 6 bases and J lost 3, with 20 bases in between. Participants were aged about 18 to 89 years, lived in 25 or so US areas, and enrolled virtually. Sequencing was performed with immunoSEQ multiplex PCR; in TCRdb, only in-frame clones are kept and a portion is missing. The data show about 190,000 clones, around 87% seen once. This clone has only a few counts. The chain uses TRBV7-9 and TRBJ1-2, with a weak D call TRBD1 (6 bases). Sequencing was performed on PBMCs or T cells enriched from blood (not recorded which). The TCR sequence derives from a woman aged 40 to 50 in a cohort exposed to, infected with or recovered from COVID-19 (not recorded which). This CDR3 reads CASSPLLGASDYGYTF. In nucleotides, the CDR3 is TGTGCCAGCAGTCCCCTCCTGGGGGCCTCTGACTATGGCTACACCTTC.